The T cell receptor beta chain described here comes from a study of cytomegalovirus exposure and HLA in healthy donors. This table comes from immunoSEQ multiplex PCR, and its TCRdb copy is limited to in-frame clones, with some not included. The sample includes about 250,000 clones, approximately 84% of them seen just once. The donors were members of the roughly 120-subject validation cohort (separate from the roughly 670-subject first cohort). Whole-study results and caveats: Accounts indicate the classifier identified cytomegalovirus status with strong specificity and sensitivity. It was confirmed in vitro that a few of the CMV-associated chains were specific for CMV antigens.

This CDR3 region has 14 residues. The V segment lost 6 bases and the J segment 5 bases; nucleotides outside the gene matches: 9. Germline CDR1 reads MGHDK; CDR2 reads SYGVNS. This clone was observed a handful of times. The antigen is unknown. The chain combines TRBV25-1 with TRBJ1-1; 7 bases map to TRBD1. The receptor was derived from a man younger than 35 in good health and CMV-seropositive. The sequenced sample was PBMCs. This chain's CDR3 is CASSEGQEETEAFF. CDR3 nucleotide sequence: TGTGCCAGCAGCGAAGGACAGGAAGAGACTGAAGCTTTCTTT. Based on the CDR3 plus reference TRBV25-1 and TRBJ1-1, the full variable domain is EADIYQTPRYLVIGTGKKITLECSQTMGHDKMYWYQQDPGMELHLIHYSYGVNSTEKGDLSSESTVSRIRTEHFPLTLESARPSHTSQYLCASSEGQEETEAFFGQGTRLTVV.